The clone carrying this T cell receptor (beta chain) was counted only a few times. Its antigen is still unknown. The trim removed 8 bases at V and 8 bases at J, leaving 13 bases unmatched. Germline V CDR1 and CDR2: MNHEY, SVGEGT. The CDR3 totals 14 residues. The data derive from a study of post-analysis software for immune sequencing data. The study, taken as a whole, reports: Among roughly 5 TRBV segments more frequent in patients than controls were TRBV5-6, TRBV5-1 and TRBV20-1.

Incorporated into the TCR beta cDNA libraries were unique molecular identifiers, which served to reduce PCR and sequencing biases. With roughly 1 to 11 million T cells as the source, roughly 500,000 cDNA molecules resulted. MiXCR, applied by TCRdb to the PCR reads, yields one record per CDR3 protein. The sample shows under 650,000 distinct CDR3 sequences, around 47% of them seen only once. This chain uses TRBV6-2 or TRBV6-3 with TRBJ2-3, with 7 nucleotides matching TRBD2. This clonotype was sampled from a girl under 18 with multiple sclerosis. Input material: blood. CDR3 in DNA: TGTGCCAGCCAAAGCCTAGCGGTTCTGAGTACGCAGTATTTT. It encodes CASQSLAVLSTQYF.